This paragraph reports one T cell receptor beta chain. No cognate antigen has been identified for it. Base qualities were left out, and no much larger clone turns up one base away. This entry belongs to a study of response to subunit inactivated influenza vaccine (dated 2018 in TCRdb). For context, the study as a whole: The study used deep quantitative T cell receptor repertoire profiling to track responses to a trivalent subunit inactivated influenza vaccine.

There are 16 amino acids in the CDR3, from cysteine to phenylalanine inclusive. CDR3 DNA is the only sequence kept; it has 48 bases, read in frame from the first base. V loses 4 bases, J loses 8 bases, and the germline ends lie 20 bases apart. Reading the germline V gene gives CDR1 MGHRA and CDR2 YSYEKL. Receptor libraries were prepared by RT-PCR. TCRdb records Illumina HiSeq 2500 as the sequencer. TCRdb cleaned the public reads at Q25 with fastp, built clones with MiXCR and kept in-frame beta chains. Each record represents a unique CDR3 protein, reported with the most common genes and DNA among its rows. Within this sample are under 750,000 distinct CDR3 sequences, with over 9.5% of them counted one time only. Roughly a tenth of the sample comes from the top ten. Broader findings and caveats from the paper: The authors proposed that each seasonal influenza vaccination may bring in only a limited number of new T cells.

The V and J segments used are TRBV4-1 and TRBJ2-2; a tentative D call is TRBD2 (5 bases match). Sample: PBMCs from blood, taken on the day of vaccination. This receptor was obtained from a man aged 50 to 60 who received an inactivated influenza vaccine. Donor details come from another sample of the same person, matched by shared clones. The sequenced DNA: TGCGCCAGCAGCCGCGAGGGTCTCGCACAATTAGGGGAGCTGTTTTTT. This yields the protein CASSREGLAQLGELFF.